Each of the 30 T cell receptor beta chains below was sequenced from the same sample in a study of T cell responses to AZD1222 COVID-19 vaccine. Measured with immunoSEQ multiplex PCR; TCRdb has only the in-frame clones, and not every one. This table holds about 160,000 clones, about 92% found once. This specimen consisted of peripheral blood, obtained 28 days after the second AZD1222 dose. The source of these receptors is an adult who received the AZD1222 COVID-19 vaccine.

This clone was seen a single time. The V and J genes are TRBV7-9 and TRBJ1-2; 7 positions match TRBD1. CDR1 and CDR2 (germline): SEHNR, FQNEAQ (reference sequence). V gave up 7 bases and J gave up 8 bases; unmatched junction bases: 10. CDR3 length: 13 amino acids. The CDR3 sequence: CASNPQGSGGYTF. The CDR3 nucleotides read TGTGCCAGCAACCCACAGGGGAGCGGGGGCTACACCTTC.

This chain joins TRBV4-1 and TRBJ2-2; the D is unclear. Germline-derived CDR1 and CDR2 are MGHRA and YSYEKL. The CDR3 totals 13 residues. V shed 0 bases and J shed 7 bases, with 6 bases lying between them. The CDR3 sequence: CASSQDPFGELFF. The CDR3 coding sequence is TGCGCCAGCAGCCAAGATCCGTTCGGGGAGCTGTTTTTT.

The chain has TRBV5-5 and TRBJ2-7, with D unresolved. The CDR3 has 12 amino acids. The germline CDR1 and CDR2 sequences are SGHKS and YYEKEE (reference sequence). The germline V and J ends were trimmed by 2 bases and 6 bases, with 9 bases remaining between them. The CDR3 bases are TGTGCCAGCAGCTTCAATACATTCGAGCAGTACTTC. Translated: CASSFNTFEQYF. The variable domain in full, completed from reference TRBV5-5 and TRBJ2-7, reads DAGVTQSPTHLIKTRGQQVTLRCSPISGHKSVSWYQQVLGQGPQFIFQYYEKEERGRGNFPDRFSARQFPNYSSELNVNALLLGDSALYLCASSFNTFEQYFGPGTRLTVT.

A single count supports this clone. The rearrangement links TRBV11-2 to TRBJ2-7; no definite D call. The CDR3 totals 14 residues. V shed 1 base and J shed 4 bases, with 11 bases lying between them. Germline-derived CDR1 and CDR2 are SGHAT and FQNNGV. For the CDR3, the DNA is TGTGCCAGCAGCTTAGTCGGGCAGCATTACGAGCAGTACTTC. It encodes CASSLVGQHYEQYF.

The CDR3, as DNA: TGTGCCAGCAGCTCCTCCAGCGTAGGGATCAGGGGGGAGCTGTTTTTT. Its protein is CASSSSSVGIRGELFF. The chain joins TRBV5-6 to TRBJ2-2; D call uncertain. Germline CDR1 and CDR2: SGHDT and YYEEEE. The ends were cut back, 3 bases at V and 8 bases at J, with 20 bases in the middle. There are 16 residues in the CDR3.

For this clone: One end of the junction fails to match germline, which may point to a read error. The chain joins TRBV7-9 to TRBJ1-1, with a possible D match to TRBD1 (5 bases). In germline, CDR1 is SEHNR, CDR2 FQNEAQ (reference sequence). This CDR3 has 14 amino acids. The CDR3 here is CTSSLVTGGTEAFF. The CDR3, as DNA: TGTACCAGCAGCTTAGTTACGGGGGGCACTGAAGCTTTCTTT.

CDR3 DNA sequence: TGTGCCAGCAGCTTGGACAGGGGCAACTATGGCTACACCTTC. Translating gives CASSLDRGNYGYTF. This chain joins TRBV5-4 and TRBJ1-2; 7 bases map to TRBD1. The CDR3 runs to 14 residues. Trimming removed 0 bases from V and 2 bases from J; junction bases left unmatched: 1. From germline, CDR1 is SGHNT and CDR2 YYREEE (reference sequence). The entire variable domain, with the rest obtained from reference TRBV5-4 and TRBJ1-2, is as follows: ETGVTQSPTHLIKTRGQQVTLRCSSQSGHNTVSWYQQALGQGPQFIFQYYREEENGRGNFPPRFSGLQFPNYSSELNVNALELDDSALYLCASSLDRGNYGYTFGSGTRLTVV.

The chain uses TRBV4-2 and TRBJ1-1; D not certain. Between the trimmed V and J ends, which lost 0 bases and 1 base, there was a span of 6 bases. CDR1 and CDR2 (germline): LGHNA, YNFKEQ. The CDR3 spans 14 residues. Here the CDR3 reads CASSQEQRNTEAFF. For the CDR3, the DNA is TGTGCCAGCAGCCAAGAACAGAGGAACACTGAAGCTTTCTTT.

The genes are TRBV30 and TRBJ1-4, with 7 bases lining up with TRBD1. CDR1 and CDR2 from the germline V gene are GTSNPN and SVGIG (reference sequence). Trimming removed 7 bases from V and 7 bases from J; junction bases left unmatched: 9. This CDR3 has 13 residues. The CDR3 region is CAFNRGEGEKLFF. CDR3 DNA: TGTGCCTTCAACAGGGGAGAGGGTGAAAAACTGTTTTTT.

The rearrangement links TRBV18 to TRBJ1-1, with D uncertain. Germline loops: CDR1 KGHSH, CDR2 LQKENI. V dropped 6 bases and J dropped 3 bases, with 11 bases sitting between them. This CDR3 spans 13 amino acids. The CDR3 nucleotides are TGTGCCAGCTCGCAGGCCGCCGACACTGAAGCTTTCTTT. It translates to CASSQAADTEAFF. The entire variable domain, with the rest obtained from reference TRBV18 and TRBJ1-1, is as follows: NAGVMQNPRHLVRRRGQEARLRCSPMKGHSHVYWYRQLPEEGLKFMVYLQKENIIDESGMPKERFSAEFPKEGPSILRIQQVVRGDSAAYFCASSQAADTEAFFGQGTRLTVV.

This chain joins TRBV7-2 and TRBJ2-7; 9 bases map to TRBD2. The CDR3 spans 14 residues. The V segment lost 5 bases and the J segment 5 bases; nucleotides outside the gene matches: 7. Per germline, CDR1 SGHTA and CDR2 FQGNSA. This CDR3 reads CASSPGLATHEQYF. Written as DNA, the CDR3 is TGTGCCAGCAGCCCGGGACTAGCTACGCACGAGCAGTACTTC.

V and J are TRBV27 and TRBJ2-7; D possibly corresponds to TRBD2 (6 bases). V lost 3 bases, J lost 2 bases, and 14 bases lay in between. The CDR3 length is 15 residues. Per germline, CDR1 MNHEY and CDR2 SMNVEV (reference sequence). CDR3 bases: TGTGCCAGCAGTTTTGGGTTAGCGGCCACCTACGAGCAGTACTTC. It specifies CASSFGLAATYEQYF.

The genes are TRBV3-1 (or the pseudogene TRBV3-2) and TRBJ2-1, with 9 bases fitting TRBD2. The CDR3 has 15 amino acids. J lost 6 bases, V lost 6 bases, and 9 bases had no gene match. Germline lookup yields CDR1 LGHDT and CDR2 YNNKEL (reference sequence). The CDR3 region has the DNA TGTGCCAGCAGTCACGGGACTAGCTCCCTCAATGAGCAGTTCTTC. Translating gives CASSHGTSSLNEQFF.

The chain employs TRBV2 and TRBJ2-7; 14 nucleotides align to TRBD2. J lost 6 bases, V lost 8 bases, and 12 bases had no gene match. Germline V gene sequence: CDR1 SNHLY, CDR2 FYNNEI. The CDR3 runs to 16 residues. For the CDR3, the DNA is TGTGCCAGCGGCGGACTAGCGGGAGGTAGTTTGTCCGAGCAGTACTTC. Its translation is CASGGLAGGSLSEQYF.

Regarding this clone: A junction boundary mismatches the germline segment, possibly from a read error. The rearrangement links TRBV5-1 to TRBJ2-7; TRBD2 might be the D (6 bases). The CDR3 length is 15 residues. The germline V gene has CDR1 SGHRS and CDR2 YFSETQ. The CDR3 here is CASSLEGPPNYEQYF. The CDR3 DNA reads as TGCGCTAGCAGCTTGGAGGGACCACCAAACTACGAGCAGTACTTC.

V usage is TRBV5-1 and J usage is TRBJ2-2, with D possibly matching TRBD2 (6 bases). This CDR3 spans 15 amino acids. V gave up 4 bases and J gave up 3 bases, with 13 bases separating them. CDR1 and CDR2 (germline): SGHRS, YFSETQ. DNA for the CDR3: TGCGCCAGCAGCGGGGATAGCGGCTACACCGGGGAGCTGTTTTTT. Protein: CASSGDSGYTGELFF.

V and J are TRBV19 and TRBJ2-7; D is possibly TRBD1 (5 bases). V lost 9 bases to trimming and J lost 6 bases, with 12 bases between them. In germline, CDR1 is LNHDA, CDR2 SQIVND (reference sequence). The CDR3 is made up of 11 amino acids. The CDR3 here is CARAAGFEQYF. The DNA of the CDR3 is TGTGCCAGGGCGGCAGGGTTCGAGCAGTACTTC.

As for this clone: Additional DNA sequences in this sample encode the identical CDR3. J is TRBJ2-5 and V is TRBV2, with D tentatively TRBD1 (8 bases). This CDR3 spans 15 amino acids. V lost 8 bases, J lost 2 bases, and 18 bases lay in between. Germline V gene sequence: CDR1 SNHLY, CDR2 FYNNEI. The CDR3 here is CASSGQGGGQETQYF. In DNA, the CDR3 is TGTGCCAGCTCCGGACAGGGAGGGGGGCAAGAGACCCAGTACTTC.

The CDR3 loop is CATSRGGASRNEQYF. The CDR3, as DNA: TGTGCCACCAGCAGAGGGGGGGCATCTAGAAACGAGCAGTACTTC. This chain connects TRBV15 to TRBJ2-7; possibly TRBD1 or TRBD2 for D (6 bases each). V lost 1 base and J lost 5, with 15 bases in between. This CDR3 has 15 amino acids. Germline V gives CDR1 LNHNV, CDR2 YYDKDF (reference sequence).

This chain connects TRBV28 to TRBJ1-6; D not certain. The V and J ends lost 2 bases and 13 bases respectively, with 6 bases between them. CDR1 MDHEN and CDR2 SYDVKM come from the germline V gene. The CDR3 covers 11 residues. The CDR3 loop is CASSLSSPLHF. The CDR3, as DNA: TGTGCCAGCAGTTTAAGTTCGCCCCTCCACTTT.

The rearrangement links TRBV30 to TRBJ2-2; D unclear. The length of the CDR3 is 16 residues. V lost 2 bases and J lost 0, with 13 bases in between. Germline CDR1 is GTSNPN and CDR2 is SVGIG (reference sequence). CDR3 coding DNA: TGTGCCTGGAGTACAAGAGCCGATTCGAACACCGGGGAGCTGTTTTTT. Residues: CAWSTRADSNTGELFF.

The CDR3 protein is CASSLNYRGDGYTF. DNA of the CDR3: TGTGCCAGCAGCTTAAATTACAGGGGCGATGGCTACACCTTC. This chain joins TRBV7-9 and TRBJ1-2; 7 nucleotides agree with TRBD1. CDR1 and CDR2 (germline): SEHNR, FQNEAQ (reference sequence). Unmatched junction bases numbered 6, after V lost 2 bases and J lost 6 bases. The CDR3 runs 14 residues.

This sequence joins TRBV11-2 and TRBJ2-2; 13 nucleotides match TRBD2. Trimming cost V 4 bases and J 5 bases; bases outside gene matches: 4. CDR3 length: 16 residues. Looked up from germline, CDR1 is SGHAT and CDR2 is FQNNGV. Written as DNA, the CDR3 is TGTGCCAGCAGCTCAGGGACTAGCGGGAAAACCGGGGAGCTGTTTTTT. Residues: CASSSGTSGKTGELFF.

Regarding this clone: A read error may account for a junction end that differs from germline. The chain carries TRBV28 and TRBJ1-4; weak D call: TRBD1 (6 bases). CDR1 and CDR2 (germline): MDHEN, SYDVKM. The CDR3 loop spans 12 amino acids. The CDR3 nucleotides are TGTGCCAGCAGAGAACGTCCGGGACAATACGTTTTT. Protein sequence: CASRERPGQYVF. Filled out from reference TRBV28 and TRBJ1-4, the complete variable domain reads DVKVTQSSRYLVKRTGEKVFLECVQDMDHENMFWYRQDPGLGLRLIYFSYDVKMKEKGDIPEGYSVSREKKERFSLILESASTNQTSMYLCASRERPGQYVFGSGTQLSVL.

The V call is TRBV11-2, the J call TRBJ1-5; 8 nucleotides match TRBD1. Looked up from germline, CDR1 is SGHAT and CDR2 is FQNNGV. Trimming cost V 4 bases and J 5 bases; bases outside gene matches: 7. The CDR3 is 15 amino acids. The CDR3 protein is CASSSTGEVDQPQHF. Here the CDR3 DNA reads TGTGCCAGCAGCTCGACAGGGGAGGTCGATCAGCCCCAGCATTTT.

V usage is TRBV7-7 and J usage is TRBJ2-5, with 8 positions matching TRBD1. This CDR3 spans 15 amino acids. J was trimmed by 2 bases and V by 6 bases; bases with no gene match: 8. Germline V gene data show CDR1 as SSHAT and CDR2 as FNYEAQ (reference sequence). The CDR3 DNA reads TGTGCCAGCAGTCAGTCCGGGACAGGACAAGAGACCCAGTACTTC. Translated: CASSQSGTGQETQYF.

CDR3 bases: TGTGCCAGCAGCAACGATCTAGCGGGAGGGCCTTTAGCCGGGGAGCTGTTTTTT. Its translation is CASSNDLAGGPLAGELFF. V is TRBV4-2 and J is TRBJ2-2; the match to TRBD2 covers 12 bases. Germline V gives CDR1 LGHNA, CDR2 YNFKEQ. The CDR3 totals 18 residues. Unmatched junction bases numbered 13, after V lost 5 bases and J lost 6 bases.

The CDR3 here is CASKRQGDSPLHF. As DNA, the CDR3 is TGTGCCAGCAAAAGACAGGGTGACTCACCCCTCCACTTT. The chain combines TRBV7-8 with TRBJ1-6, with 7 nucleotides matching TRBD1. CDR1 is SGHVS and CDR2 is FQNEAQ in the germline V gene. The CDR3 sequence is 13 residues long. Trimming cost V 7 bases and J 10 bases; bases outside gene matches: 7.

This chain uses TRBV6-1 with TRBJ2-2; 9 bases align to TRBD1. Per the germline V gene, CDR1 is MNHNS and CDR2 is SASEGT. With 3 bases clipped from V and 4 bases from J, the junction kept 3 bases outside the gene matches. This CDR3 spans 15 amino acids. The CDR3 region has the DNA TGTGCCAGCAGTGACCGGGACAGGGTCACCGGGGAGCTGTTTTTT. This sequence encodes CASSDRDRVTGELFF.

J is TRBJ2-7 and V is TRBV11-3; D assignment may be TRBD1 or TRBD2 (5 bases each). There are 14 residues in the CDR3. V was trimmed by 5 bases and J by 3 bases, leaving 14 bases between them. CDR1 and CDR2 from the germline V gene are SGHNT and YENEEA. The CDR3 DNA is TGTGCCAGCAGCGTAGGATTGAGGGGCTACGAGCAGTACTTC. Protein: CASSVGLRGYEQYF.